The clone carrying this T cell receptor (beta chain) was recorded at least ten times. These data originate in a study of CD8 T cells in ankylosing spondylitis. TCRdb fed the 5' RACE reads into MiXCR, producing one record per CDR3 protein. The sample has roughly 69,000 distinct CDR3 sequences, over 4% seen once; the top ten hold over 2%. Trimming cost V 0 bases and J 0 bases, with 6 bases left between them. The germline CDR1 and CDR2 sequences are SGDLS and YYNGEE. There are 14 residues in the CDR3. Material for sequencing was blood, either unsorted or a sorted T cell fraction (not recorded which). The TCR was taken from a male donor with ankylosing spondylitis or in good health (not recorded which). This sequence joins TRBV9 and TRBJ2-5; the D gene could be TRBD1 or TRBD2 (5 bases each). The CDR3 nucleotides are TGTGCCAGCAGCGTAGGGGGGAACCAAGAGACCCAGTACTTC. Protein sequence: CASSVGGNQETQYF.